These T cell receptor beta chains were read from a single sample in a study of blood T cell repertoires in COVID-19. The method was immunoSEQ multiplex PCR; TCRdb's version includes in-frame clones alone and lacks a portion of them. There are under 300,000 clones in the sample; around 89% occur only once, and roughly 2.3% lies in the top ten. Material for sequencing was PBMCs or T cells enriched from blood (not recorded which). These receptors came from a woman aged 18-30 years who had recovered from COVID-19. Both conserved end residues are part of each CDR3. A row's size may be missing; if present it is once, few, many or a size class.

clone size: .; V gene: TRBV19; CDR3 length: 12; J gene: TRBJ1-2; CDR3 protein: CASRTGSYGYTF
clone size: .; V gene: TRBV15; CDR3 length: 14; J gene: TRBJ2-5; CDR3 protein: CATSRGDSPETQYF
clone size: few; V gene: TRBV27; CDR3 length: 14; J gene: TRBJ2-7; CDR3 protein: CASSLGAGGYEQYF
clone size: once; V gene: TRBV19; CDR3 length: 12; J gene: TRBJ2-7; CDR3 protein: CASSYDSYEQYF
clone size: .; V gene: TRBV7-8; CDR3 length: 15; J gene: TRBJ2-1; CDR3 protein: CASSFLQGSYNEQFF
clone size: .; V gene: TRBV28; CDR3 length: 12; J gene: TRBJ1-2; CDR3 protein: CASSIKNYGYTF
clone size: .; V gene: TRBV10-3; CDR3 length: 16; J gene: TRBJ1-2; CDR3 protein: CAISEGSGGTIYGYTF
clone size: .; V gene: TRBV27; CDR3 length: 14; J gene: TRBJ1-2; CDR3 protein: CASSFRGSNYGYTF
clone size: .; V gene: TRBV18; CDR3 length: 12; J gene: TRBJ2-5; CDR3 protein: CASSPGEETQYF
clone size: .; V gene: TRBV11-2; CDR3 length: 17; J gene: TRBJ2-1; CDR3 protein: CASSPGLAGDLFNEQFF
clone size: .; V gene: TRBV19; CDR3 length: 14; J gene: TRBJ2-1; CDR3 protein: CASSIRRGPNEQFF